This section outlines one T cell receptor beta chain sequence together with its context. The data belong to a study of blood T cell repertoires in COVID-19. Whole-study context: Whether acute or convalescent, the COVID-19 samples came from the United States, Italy and Spain. The cDNA or gDNA used as material had been derived from T cells, B-cell-depleted T cells, or PBMCs.

Under the authors' procedure: Quantification of nucleated cells was approximated via reference gene primer amplification. Assay used: immunoSEQ multiplex PCR; TCRdb lists only in-frame clones, some missing. V, J and clone size reflect that table, while D and trimming were determined from the DNA. Here the sample spans roughly 290,000 clones, 70% to 90% being singletons. The germline V gene has CDR1 SGHTA and CDR2 FQGTGA. Trimming removed 6 bases at V and 1 base at J, with 12 bases between. The CDR3 extends over 14 amino acids. The chain employs TRBV7-3 and TRBJ1-1; D is perhaps TRBD1 (6 bases). The sample comprised peripheral blood. The TCR sequence derives from a woman aged 55-75 years with acute or convalescent COVID-19. The CDR3 region is CASRPGDSNTEAFF. CDR3 in DNA: TGTGCCAGCAGACCAGGGGATTCGAACACTGAAGCTTTCTTT.